This TCR beta chain was captured by sequencing in a study of cytomegalovirus exposure and HLA in healthy donors. Notes on this clone: Its antigen is unidentified.

General study points: Cytomegalovirus status, reportedly, was diagnosed with high specificity and sensitivity by the classifier. Accurate predictions that matched the HLA-A and HLA-B alleles of most subjects were reportedly made from TCR beta sequences. Among TCR beta chains, those listed as cytomegalovirus-associated numbered about 160.

The PCR was carried out with 60 Vbeta primers and 13 Jbeta primers. Methods used by the authors: In a later analysis, the count reached roughly 80 million unique TCR beta chains, with roughly 11 million shared. Sequenced by immunoSEQ multiplex PCR; TCRdb stores in-frame clones only, minus some. That table supplies the V and J calls and clone size; D and trimming were determined from the DNA. The sample includes about 160,000 clones, 82% of them seen just once. Trimming took 8 bases from V and 3 from J, leaving 11 bases between them. In germline, CDR1 is MDHEN, CDR2 SYDVKM. The CDR3 loop spans 13 amino acids.

Specimen: PBMCs. V is TRBV28 and J is TRBJ1-5; TRBD1 is a possible D gene (5 bases). The sequence was collected from a girl under 18 in good health and CMV-seropositive. CDR3 in amino acids: CASAPTDNQPQHF. CDR3 sequence (DNA): TGTGCCAGCGCCCCGACAGACAATCAGCCCCAGCATTTT.